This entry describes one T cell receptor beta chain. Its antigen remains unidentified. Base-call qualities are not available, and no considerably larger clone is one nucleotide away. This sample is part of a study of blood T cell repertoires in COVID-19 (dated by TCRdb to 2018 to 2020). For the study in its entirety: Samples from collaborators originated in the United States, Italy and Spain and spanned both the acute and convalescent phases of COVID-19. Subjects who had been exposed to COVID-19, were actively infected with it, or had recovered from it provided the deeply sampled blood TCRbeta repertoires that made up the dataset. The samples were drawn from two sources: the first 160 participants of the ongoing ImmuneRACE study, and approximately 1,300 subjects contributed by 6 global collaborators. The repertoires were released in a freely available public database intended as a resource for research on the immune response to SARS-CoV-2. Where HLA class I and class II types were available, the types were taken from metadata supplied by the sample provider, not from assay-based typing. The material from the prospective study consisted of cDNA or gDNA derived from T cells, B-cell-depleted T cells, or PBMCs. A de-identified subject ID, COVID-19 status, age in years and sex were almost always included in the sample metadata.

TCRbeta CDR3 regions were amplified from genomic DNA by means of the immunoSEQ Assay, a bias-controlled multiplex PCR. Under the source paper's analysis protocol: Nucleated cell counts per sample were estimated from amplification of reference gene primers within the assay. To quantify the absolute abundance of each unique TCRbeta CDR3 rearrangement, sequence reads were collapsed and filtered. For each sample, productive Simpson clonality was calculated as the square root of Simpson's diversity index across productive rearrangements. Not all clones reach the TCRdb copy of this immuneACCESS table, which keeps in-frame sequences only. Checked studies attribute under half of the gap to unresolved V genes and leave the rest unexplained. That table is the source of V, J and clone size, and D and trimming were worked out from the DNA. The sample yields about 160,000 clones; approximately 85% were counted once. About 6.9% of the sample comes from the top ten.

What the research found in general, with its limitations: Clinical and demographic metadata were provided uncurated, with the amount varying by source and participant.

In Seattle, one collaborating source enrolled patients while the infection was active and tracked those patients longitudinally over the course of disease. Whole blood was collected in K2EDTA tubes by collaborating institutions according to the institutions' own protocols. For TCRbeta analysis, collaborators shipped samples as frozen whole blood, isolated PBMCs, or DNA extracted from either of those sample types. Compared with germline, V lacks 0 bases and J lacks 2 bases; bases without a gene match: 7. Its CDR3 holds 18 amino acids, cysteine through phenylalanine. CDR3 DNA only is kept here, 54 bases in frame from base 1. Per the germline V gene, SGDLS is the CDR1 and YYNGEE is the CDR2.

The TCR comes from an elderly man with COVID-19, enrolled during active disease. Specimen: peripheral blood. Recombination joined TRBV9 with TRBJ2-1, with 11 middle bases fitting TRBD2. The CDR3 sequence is CASSVGASGGPPYNEQFF. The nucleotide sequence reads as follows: TGTGCCAGCAGCGTAGGGGCTAGCGGGGGGCCGCCCTACAATGAGCAGTTCTTC.